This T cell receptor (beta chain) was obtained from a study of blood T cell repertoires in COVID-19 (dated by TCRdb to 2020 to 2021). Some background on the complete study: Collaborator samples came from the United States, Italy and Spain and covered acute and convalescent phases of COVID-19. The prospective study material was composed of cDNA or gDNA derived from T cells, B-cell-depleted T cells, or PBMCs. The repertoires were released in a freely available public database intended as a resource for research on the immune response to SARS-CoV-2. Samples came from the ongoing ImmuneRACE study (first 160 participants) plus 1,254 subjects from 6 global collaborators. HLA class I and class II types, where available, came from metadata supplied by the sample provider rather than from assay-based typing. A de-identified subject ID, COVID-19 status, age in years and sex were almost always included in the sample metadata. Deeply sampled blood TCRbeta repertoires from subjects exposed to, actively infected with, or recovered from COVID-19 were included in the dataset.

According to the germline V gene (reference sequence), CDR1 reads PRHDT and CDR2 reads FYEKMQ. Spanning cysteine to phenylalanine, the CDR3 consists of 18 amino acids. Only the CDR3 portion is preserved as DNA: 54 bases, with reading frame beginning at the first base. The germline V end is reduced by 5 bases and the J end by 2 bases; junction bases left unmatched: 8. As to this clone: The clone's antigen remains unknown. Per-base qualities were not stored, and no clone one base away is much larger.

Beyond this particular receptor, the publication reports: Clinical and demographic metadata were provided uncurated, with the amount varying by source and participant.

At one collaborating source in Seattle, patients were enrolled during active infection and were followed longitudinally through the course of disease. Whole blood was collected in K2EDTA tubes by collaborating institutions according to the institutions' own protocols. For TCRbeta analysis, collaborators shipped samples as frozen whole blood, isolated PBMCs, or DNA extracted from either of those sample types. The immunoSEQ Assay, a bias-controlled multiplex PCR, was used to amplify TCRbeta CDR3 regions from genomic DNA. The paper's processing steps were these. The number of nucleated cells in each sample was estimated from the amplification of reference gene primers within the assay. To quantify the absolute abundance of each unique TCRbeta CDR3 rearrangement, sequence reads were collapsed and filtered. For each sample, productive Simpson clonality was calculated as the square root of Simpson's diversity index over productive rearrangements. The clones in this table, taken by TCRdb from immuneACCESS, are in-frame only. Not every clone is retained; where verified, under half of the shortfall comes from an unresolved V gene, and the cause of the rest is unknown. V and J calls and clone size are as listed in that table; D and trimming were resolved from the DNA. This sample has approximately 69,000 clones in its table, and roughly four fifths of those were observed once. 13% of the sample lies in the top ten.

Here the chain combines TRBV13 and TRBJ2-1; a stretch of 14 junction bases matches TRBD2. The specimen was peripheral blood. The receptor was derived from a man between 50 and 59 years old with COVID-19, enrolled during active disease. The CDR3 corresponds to CASSAPGLAGDAYNEQFF. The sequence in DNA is TGTGCCAGCAGCGCTCCGGGACTAGCGGGGGATGCCTACAATGAGCAGTTCTTC.